This entry concerns a single TCR beta chain. Its antigen remains unidentified. This record comes from a study of beta chain features in type 1 diabetes. Study observations and caveats: In every one of the four CD4+ subsets, TCRB CDR3s were moderately but significantly shorter in Type 1 diabetes patients. cDNA-based reads could over-represent cells with high TCR expression. At VDJ recombination sites, type 1 diabetes patients had fewer insertions and more deleted nucleotides.

This CDR3 comprises 14 residues. The V segment lost 8 bases and the J segment 5 bases; nucleotides outside the gene matches: 9. Germline V gene data show CDR1 as LNHDA and CDR2 as SQIVND (reference sequence). Reverse transcribing all isolated RNA meant expressed TCRB transcripts were sequenced. Sequencing of naive, central memory and regulatory T cell samples gave an average of roughly 3.4 million reads. The protocol was immunoSEQ multiplex PCR, while the TCRdb copy is restricted to in-frame clones and leaves out a portion. The sample holds hundreds of thousands of clones, around 9.9% seen once. The sequence came from a young man with type 1 diabetes. The J gene is TRBJ2-5, the V gene TRBV19; 9 bases line up with TRBD1. The material sequenced was naive CD4+ T cells from blood. This chain's CDR3 is CASSPGQGEETQYF. Here the CDR3 DNA reads TGTGCCAGTTCTCCGGGACAGGGTGAGGAGACCCAGTACTTC.